Each of the 32 T cell receptor beta chains below was sequenced from the same sample in a study of breast tumors, draining lymph nodes, adjacent tissues. TCRdb passed the multiplex PCR reads through MiXCR, listing each CDR3 protein once. The table lists fewer than 150,000 distinct CDR3 sequences, 21% of them singletons. Breast cancer patients provided tissue from their axillary draining lymph nodes. The sequenced sample consisted of axillary lymph node tissue. These receptors all come from a female donor with breast cancer. Some clones in this sample may be carry-over from other donors' samples.

On this clonotype: A read error may explain this, as a much larger clone is one base away. V gene TRBV7-9 combines with J gene TRBJ1-2, with unresolved D. Germline assignment: CDR1 SEHNR and CDR2 FQNEAQ (reference sequence). V lost 3 bases and J lost 6, with 11 bases in between. This CDR3 spans 13 amino acids. The CDR3 loop is CASSFTGSNGYTF. CDR3 bases: TGTGCCAGCAGCTTCACGGGGTCGAATGGCTACACCTTC.

This clonotype has at least ten counts. The chain employs TRBV15 and TRBJ1-2, with TRBD1 as a possible D gene (6 bases). This CDR3 contains 16 residues. V was clipped by 8 bases and J by 3 bases, with 22 bases between them. The germline gives CDR1 LNHNV, CDR2 YYDKDF (reference sequence). CDR3 in amino acids: CATARGKGNSDYGYTF. Written as DNA, the CDR3 is TGTGCCACCGCCAGGGGAAAAGGCAACTCAGACTATGGCTACACCTTC.

This clonotype has a count of ten or more. The chain joins TRBV4-2 to TRBJ2-3; 8 positions match TRBD2. The CDR3 spans 17 residues. V was clipped by 0 bases and J by 2 bases; unmatched bases: 7. Germline CDR1 and CDR2: LGHNA and YNFKEQ. The CDR3 protein is CASSQDGLAGSTDTQYF. The CDR3 region has the DNA TGTGCCAGCAGCCAAGATGGGTTAGCGGGATCCACAGATACGCAGTATTTT.

This clonotype was picked up many times. The chain uses TRBV5-6 and TRBJ1-4, with TRBD1 identical over 11 bases. CDR1 SGHDT and CDR2 YYEEEE come from the germline V gene. This CDR3 has 15 amino acids. Trimming took 2 bases from V and 7 from J; bases not matched to a gene: 4. CDR3 DNA: TGTGCCAGCAGCTTAGCCGGGACAGGGGGTGAAAAACTGTTTTTT. Translating gives CASSLAGTGGEKLFF.

Points on this clonotype: A much larger clone lies a single base off, so this may be a read error. The rearrangement uses TRBV19 and TRBJ1-5; no reliable D call. CDR3 length: 12 residues. Trimming stripped 11 bases from V and 2 bases from J, with 10 bases between. Germline CDR1 reads LNHDA; CDR2 reads SQIVND (reference sequence). As DNA, the CDR3 is TGTGCCGGTACTAGAGGCAATCAGCCCCAGCATTTT. Translating it yields CAGTRGNQPQHF.

About this clonotype itself: Possible read error: a much larger clone is one base away. The J gene is TRBJ2-7, the V gene TRBV2; 9 bases match TRBD1. In germline, CDR1 is SNHLY, CDR2 FYNNEI. V lost 8 bases, J lost 6 bases, and 14 bases stayed unmatched. The CDR3 runs to 15 residues. The CDR3 region has the DNA TGTGCCAGCGGTAGACAGGGGGGGACCAATAGCGAGCAGTACTTC. Protein product: CASGRQGGTNSEQYF. Looking up the rest from reference TRBV2 and TRBJ2-7 gives the full variable domain: EPEVTQTPSHQVTQMGQEVILRCVPISNHLYFYWYRQILGQKVEFLVSFYNNEISEKSEIFDDQFSVERPDGSNFTLKIRSTKLEDSAMYFCASGRQGGTNSEQYFGPGTRLTVT.

Many counts were recorded for this clonotype. The chain links TRBV25-1 to TRBJ1-6; the D is unclear. The CDR3 contains 12 residues. V lost 6 bases to trimming and J lost 10 bases, with 10 bases between them. Germline CDR1 and CDR2: MGHDK and SYGVNS. CDR3 DNA: TGTGCCAGCAGGGAAGGATGGTCACCCCTCCACTTT. Protein product: CASREGWSPLHF.

This chain connects TRBV20-1 to TRBJ2-1; D call uncertain. Trimming cost V 3 bases and J 9 bases, with 9 bases left between them. Germline CDR1 is DFQATT and CDR2 is SNEGSKA (reference sequence). The CDR3 covers 11 residues. CDR3 amino acids: CSASLAVEQFF. The CDR3 nucleotides are TGCAGTGCTAGTTTGGCGGTTGAGCAGTTCTTC.

This clonotype was counted many times. This chain uses TRBV10-2 with TRBJ2-3; D not resolved. V was pared by 4 bases and J by 6 bases, with 8 bases between. The CDR3 totals 12 residues. Per the germline V gene, CDR1 is WSHSY and CDR2 is SAAADI. CDR3 bases: TGCGCCAGCAGTGCCCCCGTGGATACGCAGTATTTT. As protein: CASSAPVDTQYF.

The chain recombines TRBV28 with TRBJ1-1; a weak D match, TRBD1 (6 bases). The CDR3 sequence is 15 residues long. Trimming shortened V by 2 bases and J by 6 bases, and 16 bases separated the two germline ends. Germline loops: CDR1 MDHEN, CDR2 SYDVKM. The CDR3 DNA is TGTGCCAGCAGTTTAAATCGGGGGGCGAGTCCTGAAGCTTTCTTT. Translating gives CASSLNRGASPEAFF.

This clonotype was detected many times. The genes are TRBV10-1 and TRBJ1-2; D gene unclear. This CDR3 spans 13 amino acids. Germline V gene sequence: CDR1 WNHNN, CDR2 SYGVQD (reference sequence). V shed 2 bases and J shed 4 bases, with 8 bases lying between them. Here the CDR3 reads CASSESQTYGYTF. CDR3 nucleotides: TGCGCCAGCAGTGAGAGTCAGACCTATGGCTACACCTTC.

This clonotype was found many times. This chain uses TRBV11-2 with TRBJ2-1, with D maybe TRBD2 (7 bases). CDR1 is SGHAT, CDR2 FQNNGV, per germline. This CDR3 is 16 amino acids long. V was cut by 5 bases and J by 9 bases, with 23 bases left in between. The DNA of the CDR3 is TGTGCCAGCAGCCCCCCTAGCGGCATAGGGGGGGGTGAGCAGTTCTTC. Its translation is CASSPPSGIGGGEQFF.

This clonotype was seen at least ten times. The chain combines TRBV4-2 with TRBJ2-1; 8 positions match TRBD1. V dropped 0 bases and J dropped 6; count of bases not matched to a gene: 1. This CDR3 spans 14 amino acids. Germline assignment: CDR1 LGHNA and CDR2 YNFKEQ. CDR3 protein: CASSQEDRANEQFF. As DNA, the CDR3 is TGTGCCAGCAGCCAAGAGGACAGGGCCAATGAGCAGTTCTTC.

Regarding this clonotype: It may be a read error: a sequence one base away is much more abundant. The chain couples TRBV2 to TRBJ2-7; no clear D. V lost 8 bases, J lost 6 bases, and 8 bases lay in between. From germline, CDR1 is SNHLY and CDR2 FYNNEI. This CDR3 comprises 10 residues. The CDR3 DNA reads TGTGCCAGCGCAGACTGCGAGCAGTACTTC. Translation gives CASADCEQYF.

This clonotype was detected ten times or more. The gene calls are TRBV19 and TRBJ1-5; 9 bases align to TRBD1. CDR3 length: 14 residues. The germline V gene has CDR1 LNHDA and CDR2 SQIVND (reference sequence). Trimming took 7 bases from V and 5 from J; bases not matched to a gene: 6. CDR3 residues: CASKRQGEDQPQHF. CDR3 nucleotides: TGTGCCAGTAAAAGACAGGGGGAAGATCAGCCCCAGCATTTT.

The sample holds many counts of this clonotype. The genes are TRBV30 and TRBJ1-5; the D gene is possibly TRBD1 (6 bases). Germline V CDR1 and CDR2: GTSNPN, SVGIG (reference sequence). Trimming removed 5 bases at V and 0 bases at J, with 11 bases between. The CDR3 runs to 14 residues. The CDR3 region has the DNA TGTGCCTGGGCAACAGGGAATAGCAATCAGCCCCAGCATTTT. It yields the protein CAWATGNSNQPQHF.

V gene TRBV30 combines with J gene TRBJ2-5; TRBD1 matches at 12 bases. The CDR3 extends over 15 amino acids. The V segment lost 5 bases and the J segment 5 bases; nucleotides outside the gene matches: 9. The germline V gene encodes CDR1 GTSNPN and CDR2 SVGIG (reference sequence). The CDR3 spells CAWDPGQGARETQYF. The CDR3 coding sequence is TGTGCCTGGGATCCGGGACAGGGGGCGAGGGAGACCCAGTACTTC. Supplemented by reference TRBV30 and TRBJ2-5, the full variable domain reads SQTIHQWPATLVQPVGSPLSLECTVEGTSNPNLYWYRQAAGRGLQLLFYSVGIGQISSEVPQNLSASRPQDRQFILSSKKLLLSDSGFYLCAWDPGQGARETQYFGPGTRLLVL.

Many counts were recorded for this clonotype. The rearrangement links TRBV7-6 to TRBJ2-7, with D perhaps matching TRBD1 (5 bases). This CDR3 region has 17 residues. Trimming removed 5 bases from V and 1 base from J, with 21 bases in between. Per the germline V gene, CDR1 is SGHVS and CDR2 is FNYEAQ. The CDR3: CASSPSPEAGKSYEQYF. CDR3 nucleotide sequence: TGTGCCAGCAGCCCATCCCCAGAGGCAGGGAAGTCCTACGAGCAGTACTTC.

This clonotype came up a few times. It may be a read error: a sequence one base away is much more abundant. This chain joins TRBV14 and TRBJ2-7; D is uncertain. CDR3 length equals 16 residues. Germline values: CDR1 SGHDN, CDR2 FVKESK. In nucleotides, the CDR3 is TGTGCCAGCAGCCATGTATGGCAGGTCCCCATCTACGAGCGGTACTTC. Its protein product is CASSHVWQVPIYERYF.

This clonotype has ten or more counts. The V call is TRBV29-1, the J call TRBJ2-6; D may be TRBD2 (6 bases). Germline-derived CDR1 and CDR2 are SQVTM and ANQGSEA. The CDR3 extends over 15 amino acids. V shed 0 bases and J shed 1 base, with 7 bases lying between them. Here the CDR3 DNA reads TGCAGCGTTGAAGATCGGGGGTCTGGGGCCAACGTCCTGACTTTC. Translated: CSVEDRGSGANVLTF.

This clonotype was seen many times. This chain joins TRBV20-1 and TRBJ1-2, with a weak D call TRBD1 (6 bases). Per germline, CDR1 DFQATT and CDR2 SNEGSKA (reference sequence). Trimming shortened V by 0 bases and J by 4 bases, and 9 bases separated the two germline ends. This CDR3 region has 13 residues. The CDR3 spells CSARDTGSYGYTF. The CDR3 region has the DNA TGCAGTGCTAGAGACACAGGGAGCTATGGCTACACCTTC.

Comment on this clonotype: A much larger clone is a single base away; this may be a read error. The chain has TRBV5-4 and TRBJ2-1; 7 positions match TRBD2. In germline, CDR1 is SGHNT, CDR2 YYREEE (reference sequence). The CDR3 contains 15 residues. The CDR3 bases are TGTGCCAGCAGCTTGGATCGGGGAGGGTTCAATGAGCGGTTCTTC. Amino acid sequence: CASSLDRGGFNERFF.

This clonotype came up many times. The chain is built from TRBV7-6 and TRBJ2-5, with TRBD1 as a possible D gene (5 bases). Germline CDR1 is SGHVS and CDR2 is FNYEAQ. Trimming removed 4 bases from V and 5 bases from J, with 8 bases in between. The CDR3 runs 12 residues. The DNA for the CDR3 is TGTGCCAGCAGCTGGCAGGGTGAGACCCAGTACTTC. Its protein is CASSWQGETQYF.

This clonotype was found many times. V gene TRBV12-3 or TRBV12-4 combines with J gene TRBJ2-5; the match to TRBD2 covers 9 bases. Unmatched junction bases numbered 2, after V lost 4 bases and J lost 5 bases. This CDR3 is 13 amino acids long. The CDR3 nucleotides are TGTGCCAGCAGTTATGCGGGAGGGGAGACCCAGTACTTC. It specifies CASSYAGGETQYF.

There are a few counts of this clonotype. The V and J genes are TRBV3-1 and TRBJ2-3; 7 nucleotides match TRBD2. The CDR3 has 15 amino acids. Germline V CDR1 and CDR2: LGHDT, YNNKEL (reference sequence). The J segment lost 0 bases and the V segment lost 2 bases, leaving 2 bases of the junction unmatched. This CDR3 is CASSQRRESTDTQYF. Here the CDR3 DNA reads TGTGCCAGCAGCCAAAGGCGGGAGAGCACAGATACGCAGTATTTT.

This clonotype was seen ten or more times. The V call is TRBV5-1, the J call TRBJ2-1, with 8 bases aligning to TRBD2. CDR1 and CDR2 (germline): SGHRS, YFSETQ. The CDR3 runs to 14 residues. Trimming at V came to 0 bases and at J to 9 bases, leaving 5 bases not matched to a gene. The CDR3 DNA reads as TGCGCCAGCAGCTTGGTCCCAAGCGGGGGTGAGCAGTTCTTC. This translates into CASSLVPSGGEQFF.

This clonotype has a handful of counts. The chain uses TRBV6-5 and TRBJ2-7; unclear D gene. Germline-derived CDR1 and CDR2 are MNHEY and SVGAGI. There are 10 residues in the CDR3. Deletions cut 6 bases from V and 6 bases from J, with 6 bases between. CDR3 nucleotides: TGTGCCAGCAGGACATGCGAGCAGTACTTC. Translating gives CASRTCEQYF.

This clonotype has at least ten counts. V and J are TRBV29-1 and TRBJ2-3, with 10 nucleotides matching TRBD1. CDR1 SQVTM and CDR2 ANQGSEA come from the germline V gene. V shed 2 bases, J shed 4 bases, and the junction held 6 bases outside the gene matches. The CDR3 is made up of 15 amino acids. The CDR3 reads CSVEKGTGVADTQYF. The DNA of the CDR3 is TGCAGCGTTGAAAAAGGGACAGGGGTGGCAGATACGCAGTATTTT.

The CDR3: CASSQVAGALVYEQYF. The CDR3 DNA is TGTGCCAGCAGCCAGGTAGCGGGGGCGCTGGTCTACGAGCAGTACTTC. V and J are TRBV3-1 and TRBJ2-7, with TRBD2 identical over 9 bases. The V gene's germline CDR1 is LGHDT and CDR2 YNNKEL (reference sequence). V dropped 3 bases and J dropped 3; count of bases not matched to a gene: 9. This CDR3 has 16 amino acids.

Concerning this clonotype: This may be a read error, as it is one base from a much larger clone. This chain uses TRBV30 with TRBJ1-6; D uncertain. Looked up from germline, CDR1 is GTSNPN and CDR2 is SVGIG (reference sequence). CDR3 length: 15 residues. CDR3 in amino acids: CALRPAPFYSSPLHF. CDR3 sequence (DNA): TGTGCCTTGCGACCAGCCCCTTTCTATAGTTCACCCCTCCACTTT.

CDR3 DNA sequence: TGTGCCAGCCTGCGAGGACTTTACCCCTACTCCTATAATTCACCCCTCCACTTT. Translating it yields CASLRGLYPYSYNSPLHF. This chain connects TRBV28 to TRBJ1-6; D remains unclear. The germline V gene has CDR1 MDHEN and CDR2 SYDVKM. V shed 8 bases and J shed 0 bases, with 20 bases lying between them. This CDR3 region has 18 residues. The full variable domain, its missing parts supplied by reference TRBV28 and TRBJ1-6, is DVKVTQSSRYLVKRTGEKVFLECVQDMDHENMFWYRQDPGLGLRLIYFSYDVKMKEKGDIPEGYSVSREKKERFSLILESASTNQTSMYLCASLRGLYPYSYNSPLHFGNGTRLTVT.

The V call is TRBV28, the J call TRBJ1-2; 10 bases match TRBD1. Germline CDR1 MDHEN, CDR2 SYDVKM. V lost 6 bases, J lost 8 bases, and 6 bases stayed unmatched. CDR3 size: 13 residues. In nucleotides, the CDR3 is TGTGCCAGCAGACCAGGACAGGGGGGGGGCTACACCTTC. Amino acids: CASRPGQGGGYTF.